This T cell receptor (beta chain) was recovered during a study of T cells in narcolepsy. Broader study findings: Same-patient CSF and blood CD4+ T cell clonotypes included HCRT-specific and TRIB2-specific autoreactive ones.

On this clone itself: What it recognizes is unknown.

CDR1 is SGHNT and CDR2 is YYREEE in the germline V gene (reference sequence). With 3 bases removed from V and 2 bases from J, the gap between germline ends came to 13 bases. The CDR3 has 15 residues. Repertoires were generated with immunoSEQ multiplex PCR, while TCRdb's copy carries only in-frame clones and drops some. The sample holds about 40,000 clones; 70% to 90% are singletons and the top ten take around 1.3%. The rearrangement joins TRBV5-4 to TRBJ2-3; D perhaps matches TRBD2 (7 bases). This receptor was identified in a human donor with narcolepsy. Sequenced: CD45RA- memory CD4+ T cells from PBMCs. The CDR3 DNA sequence: TGTGCCAGCAGCTCAAAGGGGGGGACCACAGATACGCAGTATTTT. It codes for CASSSKGGTTDTQYF.